This T cell receptor beta chain derives from a study of cytomegalovirus exposure and HLA in healthy donors. Findings and limits, study-wide: Presence/absence comparisons presumed near-even sequencing depth among donors. Across HLA loci, a later analysis found differing TCR association rates, with DRB1 most and HLA-C fewest. Many donors shared some public TCRs, even though most TCR sequences were rare.

Trimming stripped 3 bases from V and 1 base from J, with 6 bases between. The CDR3 sequence is 13 residues long. Germline CDR1 reads MGHRA; CDR2 reads YSYEKL. As to this clone: Antigen specificity is unknown.

The PCR made use of 60 Vbeta and 13 Jbeta primers. Authors' methods: Unique TCR beta chains numbered roughly 83 million in a later analysis, with about 11 million shared. TCRdb's table, derived via immunoSEQ multiplex PCR, lists solely in-frame clones and lacks some. V, J and clone size are those of that table, while D and trimming were read from the DNA. The sample records approximately 200,000 clones, roughly 84% being singletons. The clonotype originates from a boy between 10 and 17 years old in good health and CMV-seronegative. This sequence joins TRBV4-1 and TRBJ2-5; D gene ambiguous. The sample consisted of PBMCs. DNA of the CDR3: TGCGCCAGCAGCCAGTGGGCCCAAGAGACCCAGTACTTC. Its protein is CASSQWAQETQYF.